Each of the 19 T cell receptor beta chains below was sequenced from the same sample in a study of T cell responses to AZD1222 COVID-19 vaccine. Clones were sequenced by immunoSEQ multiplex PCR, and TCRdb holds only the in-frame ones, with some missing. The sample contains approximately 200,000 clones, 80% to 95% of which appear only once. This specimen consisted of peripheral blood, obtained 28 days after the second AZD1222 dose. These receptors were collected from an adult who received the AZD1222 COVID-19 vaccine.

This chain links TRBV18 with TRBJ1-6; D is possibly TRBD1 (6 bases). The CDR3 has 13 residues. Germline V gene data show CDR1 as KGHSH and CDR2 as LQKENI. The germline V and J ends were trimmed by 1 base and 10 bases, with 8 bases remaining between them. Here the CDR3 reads CASSPQGESPLHF. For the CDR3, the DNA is TGTGCCAGCTCACCACAGGGGGAATCACCCCTCCACTTT.

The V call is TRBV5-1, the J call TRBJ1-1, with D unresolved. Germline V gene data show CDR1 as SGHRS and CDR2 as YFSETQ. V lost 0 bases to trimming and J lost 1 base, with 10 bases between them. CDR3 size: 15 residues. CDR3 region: CASSLEGSKNTEAFF. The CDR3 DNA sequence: TGCGCCAGCAGCTTGGAGGGTAGTAAGAACACTGAAGCTTTCTTT.

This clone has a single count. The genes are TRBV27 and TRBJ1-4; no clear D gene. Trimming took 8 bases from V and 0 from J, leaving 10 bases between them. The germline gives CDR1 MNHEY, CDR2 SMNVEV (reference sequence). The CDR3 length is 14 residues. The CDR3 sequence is CASGTRATNEKLFF. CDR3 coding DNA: TGTGCCAGCGGTACCAGAGCAACTAATGAAAAACTGTTTTTT.

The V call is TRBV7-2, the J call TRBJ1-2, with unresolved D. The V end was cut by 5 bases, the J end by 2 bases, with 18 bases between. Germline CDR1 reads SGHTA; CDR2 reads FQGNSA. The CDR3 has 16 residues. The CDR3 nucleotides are TGTGCCAGCAGCCCAAGGGTCGGGGAAAGGAACTATGGCTACACCTTC. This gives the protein CASSPRVGERNYGYTF.

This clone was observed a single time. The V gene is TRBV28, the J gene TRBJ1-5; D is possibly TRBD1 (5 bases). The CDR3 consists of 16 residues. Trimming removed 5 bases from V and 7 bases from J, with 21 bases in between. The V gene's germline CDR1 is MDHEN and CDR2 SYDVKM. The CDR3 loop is CASSVISGTKGQPQHF. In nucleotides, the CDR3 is TGTGCCAGCAGTGTCATATCCGGGACGAAGGGCCAGCCCCAGCATTTT.

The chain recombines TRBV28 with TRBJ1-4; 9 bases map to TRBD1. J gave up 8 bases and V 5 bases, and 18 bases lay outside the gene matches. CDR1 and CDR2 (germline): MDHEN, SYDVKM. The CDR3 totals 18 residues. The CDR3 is CASSPRPGTGNGDEKLFF. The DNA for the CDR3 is TGTGCCAGCAGTCCTCGTCCCGGGACAGGGAACGGGGACGAAAAACTGTTTTTT.

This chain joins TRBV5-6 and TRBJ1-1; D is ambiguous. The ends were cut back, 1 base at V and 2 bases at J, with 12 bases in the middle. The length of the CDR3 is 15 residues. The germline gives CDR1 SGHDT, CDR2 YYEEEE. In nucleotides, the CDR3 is TGTGCCAGCAGCTTGAGGGCCTCAGGCAACACTGAAGCTTTCTTT. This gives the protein CASSLRASGNTEAFF.

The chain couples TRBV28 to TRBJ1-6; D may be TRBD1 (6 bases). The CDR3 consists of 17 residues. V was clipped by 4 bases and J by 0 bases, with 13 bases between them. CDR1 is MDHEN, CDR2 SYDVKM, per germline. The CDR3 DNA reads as TGTGCCAGCAGTTCCTGGACAGTGAGCTCCTATAATTCACCCCTCCACTTT. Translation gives CASSSWTVSSYNSPLHF.

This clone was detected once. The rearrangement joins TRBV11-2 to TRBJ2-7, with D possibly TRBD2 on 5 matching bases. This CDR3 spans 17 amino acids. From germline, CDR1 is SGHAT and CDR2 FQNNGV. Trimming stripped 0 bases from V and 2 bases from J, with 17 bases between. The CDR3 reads CASSLDAVPLRAYEQYF. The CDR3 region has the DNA TGTGCCAGCAGCTTAGATGCTGTGCCCCTGAGGGCCTACGAGCAGTACTTC.

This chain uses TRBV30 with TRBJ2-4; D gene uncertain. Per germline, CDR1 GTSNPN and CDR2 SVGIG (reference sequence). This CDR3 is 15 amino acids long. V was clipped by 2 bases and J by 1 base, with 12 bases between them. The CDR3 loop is CAWSTGPRAKNIQYF. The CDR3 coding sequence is TGTGCCTGGAGTACCGGGCCGCGGGCCAAAAACATTCAGTACTTC.

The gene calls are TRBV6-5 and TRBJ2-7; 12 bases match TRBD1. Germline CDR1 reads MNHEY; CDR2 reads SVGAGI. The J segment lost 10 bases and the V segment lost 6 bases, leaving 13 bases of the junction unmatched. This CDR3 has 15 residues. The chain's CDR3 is CASSRASGQGAQQYF. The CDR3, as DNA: TGTGCCAGCAGCCGCGCCTCGGGACAGGGGGCGCAACAGTACTTC.

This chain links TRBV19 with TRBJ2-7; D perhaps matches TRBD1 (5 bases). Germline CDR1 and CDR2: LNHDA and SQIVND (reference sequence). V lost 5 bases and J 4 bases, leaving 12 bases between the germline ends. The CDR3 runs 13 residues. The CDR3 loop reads CASSALQGYEQYF. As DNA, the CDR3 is TGTGCCAGTAGTGCACTCCAGGGTTACGAGCAGTACTTC.

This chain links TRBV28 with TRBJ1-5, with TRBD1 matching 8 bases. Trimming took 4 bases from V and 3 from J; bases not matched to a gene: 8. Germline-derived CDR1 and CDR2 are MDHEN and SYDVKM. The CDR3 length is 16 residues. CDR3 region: CASSSRDRRFNQPQHF. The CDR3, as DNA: TGTGCCAGCAGTTCTCGGGACAGGAGGTTCAATCAGCCCCAGCATTTT.

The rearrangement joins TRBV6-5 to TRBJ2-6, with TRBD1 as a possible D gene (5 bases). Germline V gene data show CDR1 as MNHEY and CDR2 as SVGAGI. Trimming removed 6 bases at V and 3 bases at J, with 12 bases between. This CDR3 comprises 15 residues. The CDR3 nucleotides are TGTGCCAGCAGCGCCAGGGATCATGGGGCCAACGTCCTGACTTTC. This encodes CASSARDHGANVLTF.

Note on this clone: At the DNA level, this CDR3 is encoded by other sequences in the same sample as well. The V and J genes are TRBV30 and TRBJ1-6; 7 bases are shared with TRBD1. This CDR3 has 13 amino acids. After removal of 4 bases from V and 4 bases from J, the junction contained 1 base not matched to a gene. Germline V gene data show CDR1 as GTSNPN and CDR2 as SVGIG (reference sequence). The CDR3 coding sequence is TGTGCCTGGACGGGACAGTATAATTCACCCCTCCACTTT. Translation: CAWTGQYNSPLHF.

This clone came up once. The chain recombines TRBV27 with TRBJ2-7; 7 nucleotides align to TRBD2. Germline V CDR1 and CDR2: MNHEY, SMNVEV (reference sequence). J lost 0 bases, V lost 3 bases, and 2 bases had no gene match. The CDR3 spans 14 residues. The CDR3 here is CASSFRDYSYEQYF. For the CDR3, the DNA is TGTGCCAGCAGTTTCCGGGACTACTCCTACGAGCAGTACTTC.

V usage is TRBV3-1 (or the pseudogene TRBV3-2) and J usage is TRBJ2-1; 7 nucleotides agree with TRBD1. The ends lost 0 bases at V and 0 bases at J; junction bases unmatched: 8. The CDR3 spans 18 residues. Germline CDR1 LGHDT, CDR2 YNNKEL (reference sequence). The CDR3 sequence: CASSQEAWDSSSYNEQFF. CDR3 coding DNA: TGTGCCAGCAGCCAAGAAGCCTGGGACAGCAGCTCCTACAATGAGCAGTTCTTC.

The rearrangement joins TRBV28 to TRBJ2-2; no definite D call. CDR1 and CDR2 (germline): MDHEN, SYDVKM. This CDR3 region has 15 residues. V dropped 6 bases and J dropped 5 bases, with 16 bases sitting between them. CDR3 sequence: CASSPRRPETGELFF. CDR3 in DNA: TGTGCCAGCAGCCCTCGAAGGCCCGAAACCGGGGAGCTGTTTTTT.

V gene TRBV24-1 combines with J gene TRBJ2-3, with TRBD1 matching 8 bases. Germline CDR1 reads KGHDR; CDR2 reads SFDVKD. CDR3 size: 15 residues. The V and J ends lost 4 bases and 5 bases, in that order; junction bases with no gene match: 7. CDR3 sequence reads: CATSEYGQGLDTQYF. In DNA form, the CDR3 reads TGTGCCACCAGTGAATACGGACAGGGTCTAGATACGCAGTATTTT.